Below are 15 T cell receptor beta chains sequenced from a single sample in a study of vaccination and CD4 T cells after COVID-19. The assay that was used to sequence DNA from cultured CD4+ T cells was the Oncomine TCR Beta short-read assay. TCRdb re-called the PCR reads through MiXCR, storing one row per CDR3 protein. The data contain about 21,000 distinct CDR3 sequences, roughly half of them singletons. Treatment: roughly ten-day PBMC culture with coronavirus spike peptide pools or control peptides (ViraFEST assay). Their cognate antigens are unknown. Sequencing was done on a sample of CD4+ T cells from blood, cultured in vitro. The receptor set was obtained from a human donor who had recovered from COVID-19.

DNA of the CDR3: TGTGCCAGCAGTCAATTGCCCTACGAGCAGTACTTC. Translating gives CASSQLPYEQYF. The chain joins TRBV12-3 or TRBV12-4 to TRBJ2-7; the D is unclear. CDR3 length: 12 residues. Deletions cut 5 bases from V and 2 bases from J, with 7 bases between.

CDR3 amino acids: CASSLQGARETQYF. CDR3 nucleotide sequence: TGTGCCAGCAGTTTACAGGGGGCAAGGGAGACCCAGTACTTC. The rearrangement joins TRBV12-3 or TRBV12-4 to TRBJ2-5, with 8 bases lining up with TRBD1. The CDR3 is 14 residues long. Trimming took 2 bases from V and 5 from J; bases not matched to a gene: 4.

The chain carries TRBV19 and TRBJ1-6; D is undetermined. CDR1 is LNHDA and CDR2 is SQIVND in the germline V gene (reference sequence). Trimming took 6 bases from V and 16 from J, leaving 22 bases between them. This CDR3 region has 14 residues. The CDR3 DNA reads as TGTGCCAGTAGCGAAGGGTGGACGGCTAGTCCGCTCCACTTT. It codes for CASSEGWTASPLHF.

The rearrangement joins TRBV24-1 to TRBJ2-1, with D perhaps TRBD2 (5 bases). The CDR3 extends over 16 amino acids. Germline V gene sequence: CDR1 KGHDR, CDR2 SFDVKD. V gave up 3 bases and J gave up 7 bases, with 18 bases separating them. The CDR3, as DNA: TGTGCCACCAGTGATGCAGCCAGAGGGCGACCTAATGAGCAGTTCTTC. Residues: CATSDAARGRPNEQFF.

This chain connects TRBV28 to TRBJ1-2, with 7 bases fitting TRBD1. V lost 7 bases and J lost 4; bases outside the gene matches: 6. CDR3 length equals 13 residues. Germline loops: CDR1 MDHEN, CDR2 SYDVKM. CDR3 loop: CASTSGQSYGYTF. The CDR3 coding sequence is TGTGCCAGCACCTCGGGACAGTCCTATGGCTACACCTTC.

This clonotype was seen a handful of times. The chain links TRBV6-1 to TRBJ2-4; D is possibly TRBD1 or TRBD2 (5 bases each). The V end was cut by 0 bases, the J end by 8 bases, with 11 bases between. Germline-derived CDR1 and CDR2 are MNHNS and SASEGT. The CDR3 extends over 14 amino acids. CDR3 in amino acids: CASSEAGVLDIQYF. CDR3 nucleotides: TGTGCCAGCAGTGAAGCGGGGGTGTTGGACATTCAGTACTTC.

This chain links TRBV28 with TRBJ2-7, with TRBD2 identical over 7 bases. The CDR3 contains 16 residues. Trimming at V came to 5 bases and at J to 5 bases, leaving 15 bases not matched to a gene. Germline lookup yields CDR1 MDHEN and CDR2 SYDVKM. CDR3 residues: CASSTNIWGDYHEQYF. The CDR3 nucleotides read TGTGCCAGCAGTACTAATATATGGGGGGACTACCACGAGCAGTACTTC.

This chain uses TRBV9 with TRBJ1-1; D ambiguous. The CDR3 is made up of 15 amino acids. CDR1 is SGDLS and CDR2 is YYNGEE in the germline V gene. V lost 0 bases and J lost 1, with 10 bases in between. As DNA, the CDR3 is TGTGCCAGCAGCGTAGTGGTGGAGGGGAACACTGAAGCTTTCTTT. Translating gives CASSVVVEGNTEAFF.

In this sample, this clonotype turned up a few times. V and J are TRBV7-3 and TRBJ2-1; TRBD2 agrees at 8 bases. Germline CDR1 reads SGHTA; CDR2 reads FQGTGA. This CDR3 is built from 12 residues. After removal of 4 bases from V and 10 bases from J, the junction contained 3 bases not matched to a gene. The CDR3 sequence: CASSYIAGEQFF. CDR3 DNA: TGTGCCAGCAGCTATATAGCGGGAGAGCAGTTCTTC. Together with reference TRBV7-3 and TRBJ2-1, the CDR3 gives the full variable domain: GAGVSQTPSNKVTEKGKYVELRCDPISGHTALYWYRQSLGQGPEFLIYFQGTGAADDSGLPNDRFFAVRPEGSVSTLKIQRTERGDSAVYLCASSYIAGEQFFGPGTRLTVL.

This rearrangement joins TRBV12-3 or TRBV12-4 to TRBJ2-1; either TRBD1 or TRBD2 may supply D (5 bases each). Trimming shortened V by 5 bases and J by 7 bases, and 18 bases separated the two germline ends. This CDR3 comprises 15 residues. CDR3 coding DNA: TGTGCCAGCAGTCTCGGGACCTTGACGTGGAATGAGCAGTTCTTC. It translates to CASSLGTLTWNEQFF.

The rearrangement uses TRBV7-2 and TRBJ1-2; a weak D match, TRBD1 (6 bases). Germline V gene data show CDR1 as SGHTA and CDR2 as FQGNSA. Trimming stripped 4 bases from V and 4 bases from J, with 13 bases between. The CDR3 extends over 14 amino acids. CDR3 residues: CASSSGGGGYGYTF. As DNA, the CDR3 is TGTGCCAGCAGCTCGGGGGGAGGGGGCTATGGCTACACCTTC.

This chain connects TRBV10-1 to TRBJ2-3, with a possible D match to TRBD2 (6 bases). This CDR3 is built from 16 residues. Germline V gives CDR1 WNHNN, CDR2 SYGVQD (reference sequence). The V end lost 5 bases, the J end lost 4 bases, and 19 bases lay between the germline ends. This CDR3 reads CASSSAGREVADTQYF. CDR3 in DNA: TGCGCCAGCAGTTCGGCGGGGCGGGAAGTGGCAGATACGCAGTATTTT.

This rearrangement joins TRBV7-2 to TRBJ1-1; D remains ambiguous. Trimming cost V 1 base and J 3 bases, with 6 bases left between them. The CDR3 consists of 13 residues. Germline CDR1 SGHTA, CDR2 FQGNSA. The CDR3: CASSLGMYTEAFF. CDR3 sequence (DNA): TGTGCCAGCAGCTTAGGGATGTACACTGAAGCTTTCTTT.

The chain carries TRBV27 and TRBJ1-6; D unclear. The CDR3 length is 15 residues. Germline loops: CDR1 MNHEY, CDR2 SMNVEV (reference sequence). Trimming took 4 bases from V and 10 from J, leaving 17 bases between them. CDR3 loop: CASSWAGRDRSPLHF. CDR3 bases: TGTGCCAGCAGTTGGGCGGGGAGGGATCGGTCACCCCTCCACTTT.

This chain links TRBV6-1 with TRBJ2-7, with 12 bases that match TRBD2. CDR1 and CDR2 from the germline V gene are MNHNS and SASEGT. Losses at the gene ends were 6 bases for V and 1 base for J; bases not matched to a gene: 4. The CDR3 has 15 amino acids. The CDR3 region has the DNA TGTGCCAGCAGAGCGACTAGCGGGGGTTCCTACGAGCAGTACTTC. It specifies CASRATSGGSYEQYF.